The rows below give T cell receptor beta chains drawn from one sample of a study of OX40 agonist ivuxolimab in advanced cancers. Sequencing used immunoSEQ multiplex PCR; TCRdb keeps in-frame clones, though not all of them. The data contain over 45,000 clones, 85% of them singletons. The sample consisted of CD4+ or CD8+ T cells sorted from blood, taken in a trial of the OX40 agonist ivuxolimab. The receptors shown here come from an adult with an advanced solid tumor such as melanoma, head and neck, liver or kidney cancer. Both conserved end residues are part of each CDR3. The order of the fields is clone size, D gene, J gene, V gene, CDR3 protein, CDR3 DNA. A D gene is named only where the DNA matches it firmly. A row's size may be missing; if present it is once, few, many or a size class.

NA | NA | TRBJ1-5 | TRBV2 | CASSDQQVLGPQHF | TGTGCCAGCAGTGATCAACAGGTCTTAGGGCCCCAGCATTTT
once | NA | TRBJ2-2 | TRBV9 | CASSVQGAGELFF | TGTGCCAGCAGCGTGCAGGGTGCCGGGGAGCTGTTTTTT
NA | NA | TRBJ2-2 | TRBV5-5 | CASSFSGSIVTGELFF | TGTGCCAGCAGCTTCTCGGGATCGATCGTAACCGGGGAGCTGTTTTTT
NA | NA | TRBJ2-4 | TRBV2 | CASLLSGHQYF | TGTGCCAGCCTCTTGTCGGGACATCAGTACTTC
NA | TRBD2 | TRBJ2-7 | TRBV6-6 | CASSYSGGVYEQYF | TGTGCCAGCAGTTACTCGGGGGGGGTTTACGAGCAGTACTTC
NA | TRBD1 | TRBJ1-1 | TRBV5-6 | CASSFGGNRGTSTEAFF | TGTGCCAGCAGCTTTGGCGGGAACAGGGGGACGAGCACTGAAGCTTTCTTT
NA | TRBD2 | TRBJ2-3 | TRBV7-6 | CASSLVAASGGDTDTQYF | TGTGCCAGCAGCTTAGTTGCGGCTAGCGGGGGGGACACAGATACGCAGTATTTT
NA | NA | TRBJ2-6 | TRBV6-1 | CASSAGVGANVLTF | TGTGCCAGCAGTGCTGGGGTTGGGGCCAACGTCCTGACTTTC
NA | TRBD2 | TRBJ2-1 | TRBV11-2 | CASSTLRGNYNEQFF | TGTGCCAGCAGCACTCTGCGGGGGAACTACAATGAGCAGTTCTTC
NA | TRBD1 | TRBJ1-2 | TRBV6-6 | CASRKTTGMRGYTF | TGTGCCAGCAGGAAAACGACAGGGATGCGTGGCTACACCTTC
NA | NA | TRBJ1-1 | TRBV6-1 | CASSPDRINTEAFF | TGTGCCAGCAGTCCCGACAGGATCAACACTGAAGCTTTCTTT
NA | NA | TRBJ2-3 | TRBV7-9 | CASSLDRGDDTQYF | TGTGCCAGCAGCTTAGACAGAGGAGATGATACGCAGTATTTT
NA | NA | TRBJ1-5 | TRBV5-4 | CASSLMGQPQHF | TGTGCCAGCAGCTTGATGGGTCAGCCCCAGCATTTT
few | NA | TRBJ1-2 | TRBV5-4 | CASSLAGAGGYTF | TGTGCCAGCAGCTTGGCAGGGGCCGGAGGCTACACCTTC
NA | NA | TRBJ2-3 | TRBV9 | CASSVAPTADTQYF | TGTGCCAGCAGCGTAGCCCCCACAGCAGATACGCAGTATTTT
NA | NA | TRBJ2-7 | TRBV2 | CASSPQGYEQYF | TGTGCCAGCAGTCCACAGGGATACGAGCAGTACTTC
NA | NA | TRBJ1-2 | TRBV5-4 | CASSLNNYGYTF | TGTGCCAGCAGCTTAAACAATTATGGCTACACCTTC
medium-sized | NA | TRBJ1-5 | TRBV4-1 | CASSQGVGGFNQPQHF | TGCGCCAGCAGCCAAGGGGTTGGGGGGTTCAATCAGCCCCAGCATTTT
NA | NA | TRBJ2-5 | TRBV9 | CASSPQGQETQYF | TGTGCCAGCAGCCCCCAAGGACAAGAGACCCAGTACTTC
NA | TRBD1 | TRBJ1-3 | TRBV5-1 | CASGLQGAEGNTIYF | TGCGCCAGCGGACTACAGGGGGCGGAAGGAAACACCATATATTTT
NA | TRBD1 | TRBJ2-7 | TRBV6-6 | CAGGQAPYEQYF | TGTGCCGGAGGACAGGCCCCCTACGAGCAGTACTTC
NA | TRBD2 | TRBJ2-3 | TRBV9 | CASSRSGANTQYF | TGTGCCAGCAGCCGTAGCGGGGCTAATACGCAGTATTTT
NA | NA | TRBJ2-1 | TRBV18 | CASSSSSNEQFF | TGTGCCAGCTCATCATCTAGCAATGAGCAGTTCTTC
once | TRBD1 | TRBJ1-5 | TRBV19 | CASSKRQGGQPQHF | TGTGCCAGTAGTAAACGACAGGGTGGTCAGCCCCAGCATTTT
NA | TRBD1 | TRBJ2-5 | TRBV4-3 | CASSSGTAGGTQYF | TGCGCCAGCAGCTCCGGGACAGCAGGTGGGACCCAGTACTTC
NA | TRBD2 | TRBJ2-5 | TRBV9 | CASSVGASGSGETQYF | TGTGCCAGCAGCGTAGGGGCTAGCGGGAGCGGAGAGACCCAGTACTTC
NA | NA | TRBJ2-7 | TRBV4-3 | CASSQDTFSSYEQYF | TGCGCCAGCAGCCAAGACACCTTCTCCTCCTACGAGCAGTACTTC
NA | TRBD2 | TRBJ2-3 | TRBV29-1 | CSVGLAGGTDTQYF | TGCAGCGTTGGGCTAGCGGGGGGCACAGATACGCAGTATTTT
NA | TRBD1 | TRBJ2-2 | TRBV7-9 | CASSQQGVGELFF | TGTGCCAGCAGCCAACAGGGGGTTGGGGAGCTGTTTTTT
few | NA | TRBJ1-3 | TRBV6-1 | CASSGTGGYSSGNTIYF | TGTGCCAGCAGTGGAACAGGCGGATATTCCTCTGGAAACACCATATATTTT
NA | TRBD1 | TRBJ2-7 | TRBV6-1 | CASRNRDRVTYEQYF | TGTGCCAGCAGAAACCGGGACAGGGTCACCTACGAGCAGTACTTC
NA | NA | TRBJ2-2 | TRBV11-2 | CASSPLGAENTGELFF | TGTGCCAGCAGCCCTCTGGGAGCGGAAAACACCGGGGAGCTGTTTTTT
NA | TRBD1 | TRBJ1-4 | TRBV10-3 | CAISESGTGDNEKLFF | TGTGCCATCAGTGAGTCTGGGACAGGGGATAATGAAAAACTGTTTTTT
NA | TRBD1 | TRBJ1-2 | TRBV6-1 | CASREQGAALGYTF | TGTGCCAGCAGGGAACAGGGGGCGGCGCTTGGCTACACCTTC
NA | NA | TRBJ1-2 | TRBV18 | CASSPAGDYGYTF | TGTGCCAGCTCACCGGCAGGAGACTATGGCTACACCTTC
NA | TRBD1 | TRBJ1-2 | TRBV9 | CASSQQGGGYTF | TGTGCCAGCAGCCAACAGGGGGGCGGCTACACCTTC
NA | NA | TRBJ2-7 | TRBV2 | CASIRDSGYEQYF | TGTGCCAGCATCCGGGACTCAGGCTACGAGCAGTACTTC
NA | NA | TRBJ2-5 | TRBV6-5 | CASSTRAGSGQYF | TGTGCCAGCAGTACGAGGGCAGGGAGCGGCCAGTACTTC
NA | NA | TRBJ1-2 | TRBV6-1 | CASSAGGVGYGYTF | TGTGCCAGCAGCGCGGGGGGCGTAGGCTATGGCTACACCTTC